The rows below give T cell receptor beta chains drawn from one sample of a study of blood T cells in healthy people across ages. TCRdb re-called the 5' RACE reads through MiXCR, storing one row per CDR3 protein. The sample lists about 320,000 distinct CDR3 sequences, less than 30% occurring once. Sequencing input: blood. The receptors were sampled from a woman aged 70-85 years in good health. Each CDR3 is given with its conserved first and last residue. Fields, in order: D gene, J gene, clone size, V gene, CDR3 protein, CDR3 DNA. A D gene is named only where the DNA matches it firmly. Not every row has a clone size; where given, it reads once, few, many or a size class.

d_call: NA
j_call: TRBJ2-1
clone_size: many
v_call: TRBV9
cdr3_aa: CASSAVPGQYNEQFF
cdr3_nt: TGTGCCAGCAGCGCGGTCCCCGGACAATACAATGAGCAGTTCTTC

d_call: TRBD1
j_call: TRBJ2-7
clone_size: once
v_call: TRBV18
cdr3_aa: CASSPRIGTGGMYEQYF
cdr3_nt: TGTGCCAGCTCACCACGCATTGGGACAGGGGGCATGTACGAGCAGTACTTC

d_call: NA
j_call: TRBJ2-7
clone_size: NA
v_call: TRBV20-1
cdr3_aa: CGGQLGSYEQYF
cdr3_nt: TGCGGAGGACAGTTGGGGTCTTACGAGCAGTACTTC

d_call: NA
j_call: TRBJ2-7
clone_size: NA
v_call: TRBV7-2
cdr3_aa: CATRIGVPGSSYEQYF
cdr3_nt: TGTGCCACCCGGATCGGGGTGCCTGGGAGCTCCTACGAGCAGTACTTC

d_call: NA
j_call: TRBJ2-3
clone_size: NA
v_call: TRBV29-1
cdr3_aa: CSVEDLGITDTQYF
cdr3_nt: TGCAGCGTTGAAGATCTTGGGATAACAGATACGCAGTATTTT

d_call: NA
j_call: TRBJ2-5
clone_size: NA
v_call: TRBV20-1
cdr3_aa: CSASEGALHEQHF
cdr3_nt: TGCAGTGCTAGTGAGGGAGCCCTCCACGAGCAGCACTTC

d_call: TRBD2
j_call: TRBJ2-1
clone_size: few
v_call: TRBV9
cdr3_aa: CASSVVLREGSYNEQFF
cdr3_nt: TGTGCCAGCAGCGTAGTTCTGCGGGAGGGCTCCTACAATGAGCAGTTCTTC

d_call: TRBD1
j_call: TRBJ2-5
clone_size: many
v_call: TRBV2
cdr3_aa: CASSAGTGEETQYF
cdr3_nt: TGTGCCAGCAGTGCGGGGACAGGGGAAGAGACCCAGTACTTC

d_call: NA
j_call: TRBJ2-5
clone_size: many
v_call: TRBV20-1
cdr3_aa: CSAPTTGMQETQYF
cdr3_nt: TGCAGTGCTCCCACTACAGGGATGCAAGAGACCCAGTACTTC

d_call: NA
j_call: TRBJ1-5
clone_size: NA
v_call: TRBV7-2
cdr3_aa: CASGHRDAAGQPQHF
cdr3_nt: TGTGCCAGCGGACATAGGGACGCCGCGGGACAGCCCCAGCATTTT

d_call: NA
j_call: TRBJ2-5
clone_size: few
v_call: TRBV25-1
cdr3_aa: CASSEYFSETQYF
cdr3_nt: TGTGCCAGCAGTGAATATTTTTCGGAGACCCAGTACTTC

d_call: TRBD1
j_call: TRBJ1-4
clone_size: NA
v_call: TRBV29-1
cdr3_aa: CSAGQGFEKLFF
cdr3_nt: TGCAGCGCGGGACAGGGGTTTGAAAAACTGTTTTTT

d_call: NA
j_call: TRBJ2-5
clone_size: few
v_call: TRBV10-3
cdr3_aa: CAISGTGETQYF
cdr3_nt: TGTGCCATCAGTGGGACCGGGGAGACCCAGTACTTC

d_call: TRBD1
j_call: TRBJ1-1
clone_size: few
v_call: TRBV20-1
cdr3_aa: CSARDRTGSLAFF
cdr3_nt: TGCAGTGCTAGAGACAGGACAGGGTCCCTCGCTTTCTTT

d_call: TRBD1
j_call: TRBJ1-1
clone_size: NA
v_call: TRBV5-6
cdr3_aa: CASSPRTGGANTEAFF
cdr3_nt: TGTGCCAGCAGCCCGCGGACAGGGGGCGCGAACACTGAAGCTTTCTTT

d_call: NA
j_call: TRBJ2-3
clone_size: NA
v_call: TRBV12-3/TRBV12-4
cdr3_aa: CASSLQGGYTQYF
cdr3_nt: TGTGCCAGCAGTTTACAGGGGGGATATACGCAGTATTTT

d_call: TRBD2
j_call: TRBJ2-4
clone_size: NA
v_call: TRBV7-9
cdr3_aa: CASSTLAGVRNIQYF
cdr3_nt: TGTGCCAGCAGCACTCTAGCGGGAGTCCGAAACATTCAGTACTTC

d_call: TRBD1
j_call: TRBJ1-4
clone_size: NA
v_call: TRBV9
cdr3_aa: CASDPTGGGEKLFF
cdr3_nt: TGTGCCAGCGACCCAACAGGGGGAGGTGAAAAACTGTTTTTT

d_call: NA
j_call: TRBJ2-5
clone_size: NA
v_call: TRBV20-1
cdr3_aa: CSARDWPRGEWTQYF
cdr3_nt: TGCAGTGCTAGAGATTGGCCCCGGGGCGAATGGACCCAGTACTTC

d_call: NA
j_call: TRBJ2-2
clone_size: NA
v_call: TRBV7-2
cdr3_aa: CASSSPRGGPNTGELFF
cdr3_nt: TGTGCCAGCAGCTCTCCGAGGGGCGGGCCTAACACCGGGGAGCTGTTTTTT

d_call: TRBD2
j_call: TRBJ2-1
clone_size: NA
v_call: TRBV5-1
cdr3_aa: CASSWGSGAYNEQFF
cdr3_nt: TGCGCCAGCAGCTGGGGGAGCGGGGCCTACAATGAGCAGTTCTTC

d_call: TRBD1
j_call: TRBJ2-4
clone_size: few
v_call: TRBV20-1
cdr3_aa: CSAERTGQNIQYF
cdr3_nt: TGCAGTGCCGAGAGGACAGGCCAAAACATTCAGTACTTC

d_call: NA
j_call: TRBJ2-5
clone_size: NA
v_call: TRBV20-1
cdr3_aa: CSAREGGMGQETQYF
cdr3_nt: TGCAGTGCTAGAGAGGGGGGTATGGGGCAAGAGACCCAGTACTTC

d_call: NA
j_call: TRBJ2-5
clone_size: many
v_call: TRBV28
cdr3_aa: CASSSPRLGTGETQYF
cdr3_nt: TGTGCCAGCAGTTCCCCTCGACTAGGAACAGGAGAGACCCAGTACTTC

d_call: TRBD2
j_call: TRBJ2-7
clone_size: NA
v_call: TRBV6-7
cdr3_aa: CANSYSELAGLSYEQYF
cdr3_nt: TGTGCCAACAGTTACTCCGAACTAGCGGGCCTATCCTACGAGCAGTACTTC

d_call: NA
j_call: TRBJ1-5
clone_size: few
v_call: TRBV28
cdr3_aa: CASSFPEYHQPQHF
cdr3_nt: TGTGCCAGCAGTTTTCCGGAATACCATCAGCCCCAGCATTTT

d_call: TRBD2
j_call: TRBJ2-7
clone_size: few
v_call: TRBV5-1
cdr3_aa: CASSLLGREGYEQYF
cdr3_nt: TGCGCCAGCAGCTTGCTCGGCCGGGAGGGTTACGAGCAGTACTTC

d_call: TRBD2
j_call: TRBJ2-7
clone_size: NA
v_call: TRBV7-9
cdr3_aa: CASTPPGLAGSHEQYF
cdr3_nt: TGTGCCAGCACTCCGCCCGGGCTAGCGGGAAGCCACGAGCAGTACTTC

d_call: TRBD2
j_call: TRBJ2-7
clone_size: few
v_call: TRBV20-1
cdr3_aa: CSARGLAGELRNEQYF
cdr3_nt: TGCAGTGCTAGAGGACTAGCGGGAGAACTTAGAAACGAGCAGTACTTC

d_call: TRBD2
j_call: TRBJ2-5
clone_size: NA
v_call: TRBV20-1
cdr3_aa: CSAGKSGTIDYQGTQYF
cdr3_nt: TGCAGTGCTGGGAAGAGCGGGACTATTGATTACCAAGGGACCCAGTACTTC

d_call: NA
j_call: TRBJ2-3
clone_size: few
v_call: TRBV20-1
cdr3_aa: CSARDSRGISTDTQYF
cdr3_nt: TGCAGTGCTAGAGATTCTCGGGGGATTTCCACAGATACGCAGTATTTT

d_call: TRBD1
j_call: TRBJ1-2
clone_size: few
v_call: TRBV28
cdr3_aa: CASRKQGNYGYTF
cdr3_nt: TGTGCCAGCAGGAAACAGGGGAACTATGGCTACACCTTC

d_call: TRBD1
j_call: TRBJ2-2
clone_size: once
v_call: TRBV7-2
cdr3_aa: CASSSGTGRTGELFF
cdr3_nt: TGTGCCAGCAGCTCGGGGACAGGGCGCACCGGGGAGCTGTTTTTT

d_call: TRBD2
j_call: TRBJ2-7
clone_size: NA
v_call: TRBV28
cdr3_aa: CASSLLGLAASYEQYF
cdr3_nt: TGTGCCAGCAGTTTATTGGGACTAGCGGCCTCCTACGAGCAGTACTTC

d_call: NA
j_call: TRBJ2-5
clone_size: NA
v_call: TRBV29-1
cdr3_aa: CSVAGRVRETQYF
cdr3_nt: TGCAGCGTTGCAGGCAGGGTGCGGGAGACCCAGTACTTC

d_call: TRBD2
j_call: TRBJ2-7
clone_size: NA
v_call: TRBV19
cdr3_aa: CASSRTRAYEQYF
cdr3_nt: TGTGCCAGTAGCCGGACTAGAGCCTACGAGCAGTACTTC

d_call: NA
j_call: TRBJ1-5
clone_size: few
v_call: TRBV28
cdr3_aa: CASRSGGPGNQPQHF
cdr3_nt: TGTGCCAGCAGGTCCGGGGGCCCAGGCAATCAGCCCCAGCATTTT

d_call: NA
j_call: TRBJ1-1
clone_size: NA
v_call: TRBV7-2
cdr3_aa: CASSPRRGQSTEAFF
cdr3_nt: TGTGCCAGCAGCCCCCGACGAGGACAGAGCACTGAAGCTTTCTTT

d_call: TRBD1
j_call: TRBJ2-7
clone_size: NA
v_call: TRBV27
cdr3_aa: CACAPGQGSEQYF
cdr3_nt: TGTGCCTGCGCTCCGGGACAGGGGAGCGAGCAGTACTTC

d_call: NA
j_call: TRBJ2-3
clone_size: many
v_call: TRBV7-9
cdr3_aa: CASSLEGGGTDTQYF
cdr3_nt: TGTGCCAGCAGCTTAGAGGGCGGAGGCACAGATACGCAGTATTTT

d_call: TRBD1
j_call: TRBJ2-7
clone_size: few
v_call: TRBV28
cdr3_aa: CASSLLGGHHEQYF
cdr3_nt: TGTGCCAGCAGTTTATTAGGGGGCCATCACGAGCAGTACTTC

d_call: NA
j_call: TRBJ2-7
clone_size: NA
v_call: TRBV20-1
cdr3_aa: CSARERQGRVYEQYF
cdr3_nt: TGCAGTGCTAGAGAGCGGCAGGGAAGGGTCTACGAGCAGTACTTC

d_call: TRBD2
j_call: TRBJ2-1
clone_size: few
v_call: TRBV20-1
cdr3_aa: CSAITSGRAGYNEQFF
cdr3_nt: TGCAGTGCAATAACTAGCGGGAGGGCCGGATACAATGAGCAGTTCTTC

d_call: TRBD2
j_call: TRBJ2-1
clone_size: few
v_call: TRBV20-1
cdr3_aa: CSARDRTSGSAFEQFF
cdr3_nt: TGCAGTGCTAGAGACAGGACTAGCGGGAGCGCGTTTGAGCAGTTCTTC